This T cell receptor (beta chain) emerged from a study of blood T cell repertoires in COVID-19. Study as a whole: Acute-phase and convalescent COVID-19 samples originated in the United States, Italy and Spain.

Repertoires were generated with immunoSEQ multiplex PCR, while TCRdb's copy carries only in-frame clones and drops some. The table lists tens of thousands of clones, under 85% of them singletons, with approximately 10% in the top ten. This clone appeared a single time. The CDR3 runs 13 residues. Trimming removed 3 bases from V and 3 bases from J, with 9 bases in between. CDR1 and CDR2 from the germline V gene are SGHNT and YYREEE (reference sequence). The specimen sequenced was peripheral blood. The clonotype comes from a man between 65 and 79 years old with acute or convalescent COVID-19. V is TRBV5-4 and J is TRBJ1-1; no firm D call. In nucleotides, the CDR3 is TGTGCCAGCAGCTGGCAGGCCTACACTGAAGCTTTCTTT. Translated, it gives CASSWQAYTEAFF.